The 31 T cell receptor beta chains below were found in one sample sequenced in a study of cytomegalovirus exposure and HLA in healthy donors. Use of 60 Vbeta and 13 Jbeta primers characterized the PCR. Libraries were prepared by immunoSEQ multiplex PCR; TCRdb keeps only in-frame clonotypes and omits some of them. The sample has around 70,000 clones; about 78% are singletons. Sample: PBMCs. These TCRs come from a girl aged 5 to 17 in good health and CMV-seropositive.

The chain employs TRBV30 and TRBJ2-2; possible D gene TRBD2, 5 bases. The CDR3 consists of 15 residues. V lost 0 bases, J lost 2 bases, and 10 bases lay in between. Germline V gene lookup returns CDR1 GTSNPN and CDR2 SVGIG (reference sequence). Here the CDR3 DNA reads TGTGCCTGGAGTGTTCGACTACACAACACCGGGGAGCTGTTTTTT. It specifies CAWSVRLHNTGELFF.

The genes are TRBV27 and TRBJ2-7; perhaps TRBD2 as D (5 bases). The CDR3 length is 17 residues. Germline V gene data show CDR1 as MNHEY and CDR2 as SMNVEV (reference sequence). The V gene lost 5 bases and the J gene lost 7 bases, with 27 bases spanning the gap. The DNA of the CDR3 is TGTGCCAGCAGTCCGAGCCATCGAGGAGGACCGCTACGAGAGCAGTACTTC. Protein product: CASSPSHRGGPLREQYF.

The chain couples TRBV2 to TRBJ2-1, with 12 bases fitting TRBD1. V gave up 10 bases and J gave up 8 bases; unmatched junction bases: 9. CDR1 SNHLY and CDR2 FYNNEI come from the germline V gene. The CDR3 sequence is 14 residues long. This CDR3 is CATSGQGAGDEQFF. CDR3 sequence (DNA): TGTGCCACCTCGGGACAGGGGGCTGGGGATGAGCAGTTCTTC. Combining the CDR3 with reference TRBV2 and TRBJ2-1 gives the whole variable domain EPEVTQTPSHQVTQMGQEVILRCVPISNHLYFYWYRQILGQKVEFLVSFYNNEISEKSEIFDDQFSVERPDGSNFTLKIRSTKLEDSAMYFCATSGQGAGDEQFFGPGTRLTVL.

This clone was recorded a few times. This sequence joins TRBV7-9 and TRBJ2-7, with 10 bases lining up with TRBD2. Germline V lookup: CDR1 SEHNR, CDR2 FQNEAQ (reference sequence). The J segment lost 6 bases and the V segment lost 2 bases, leaving 10 bases of the junction unmatched. CDR3 length: 16 amino acids. The CDR3 here is CASSLSLAGDPTEQYF. The CDR3, as DNA: TGTGCCAGCAGCTTATCTCTAGCGGGAGACCCTACCGAGCAGTACTTC.

J is TRBJ1-2 and V is TRBV6-5; D call uncertain. This CDR3 region has 15 residues. CDR1 is MNHEY and CDR2 is SVGAGI in the germline V gene. V lost 5 bases to trimming and J lost 4 bases, with 17 bases between them. The CDR3 is CASSPSNTKTYGYTF. As DNA, the CDR3 is TGTGCCAGCAGTCCCTCCAACACTAAGACCTATGGCTACACCTTC.

The sample holds one count of this clone. In the same sample, other DNA sequences code for this CDR3. V is TRBV28 and J is TRBJ2-3; a possible D gene is TRBD2 (6 bases). Trimming removed 6 bases from V and 4 bases from J, with 11 bases in between. Germline values: CDR1 MDHEN, CDR2 SYDVKM. This CDR3 has 13 amino acids. The CDR3 nucleotides are TGTGCCAGCAGCCTCCGACTAGCAGATACGCAGTATTTT. Translation: CASSLRLADTQYF.

This chain connects TRBV6-1 to TRBJ2-5; weak D call: TRBD2 (5 bases). Germline CDR1 MNHNS, CDR2 SASEGT. Trimming stripped 3 bases from V and 5 bases from J, with 10 bases between. The CDR3 length is 13 residues. The CDR3 spells CASSDGIWETQYF. The CDR3 DNA reads TGTGCCAGCAGTGACGGGATTTGGGAGACCCAGTACTTC.

The J gene is TRBJ2-1, the V gene TRBV19; D gene ambiguous. The CDR3 loop spans 14 amino acids. The germline V and J ends were trimmed by 5 bases and 6 bases, with 14 bases remaining between them. Looked up from germline, CDR1 is LNHDA and CDR2 is SQIVND (reference sequence). CDR3 coding DNA: TGTGCCAGTAGTTTCTCCTCGACTGTCAATGAGCAGTTCTTC. This gives the protein CASSFSSTVNEQFF.

The chain has TRBV2 and TRBJ2-6; possibly TRBD2 for D (5 bases). The germline V and J ends were trimmed by 8 bases and 0 bases, with 11 bases remaining between them. CDR1 and CDR2 from the germline V gene are SNHLY and FYNNEI. The CDR3 sequence is 15 residues long. The CDR3 nucleotides are TGTGCCAGCGGGCGCCGGGACTCTGGGGCCAACGTCCTGACTTTC. This sequence encodes CASGRRDSGANVLTF.

V usage is TRBV9 and J usage is TRBJ2-3, with D possibly TRBD2 on 5 matching bases. CDR3 length: 15 amino acids. Trimming took off 0 bases at V and 1 base at J, with 9 bases between the two ends. Germline V gene lookup returns CDR1 SGDLS and CDR2 YYNGEE. This CDR3 reads CASSVDGMGTDTQYF. Here the CDR3 DNA reads TGTGCCAGCAGCGTAGACGGGATGGGCACAGATACGCAGTATTTT.

Regarding this clone: The same CDR3 also results from other DNA sequences found in this sample. This chain links TRBV27 with TRBJ2-7; D is possibly TRBD1 (5 bases). Trimming stripped 11 bases from V and 0 bases from J, with 14 bases between. CDR1 MNHEY and CDR2 SMNVEV come from the germline V gene (reference sequence). This CDR3 contains 13 residues. CDR3 nucleotides: TGTGCCTCTCGAAGGCAGGGCTCCTACGAGCAGTACTTC. It yields the protein CASRRQGSYEQYF.

As for this clone: Other DNA sequences in this specimen translate into the identical CDR3. The V gene is TRBV29-1, the J gene TRBJ2-7; D is unclear. CDR3 size: 12 residues. The germline V gene has CDR1 SQVTM and CDR2 ANQGSEA. Trimming left V 6 bases short and J 2 bases short, with 11 bases between. CDR3 nucleotide sequence: TGCAGCGTAAAACCTAGAACCTACGAGCAGTACTTC. Its protein is CSVKPRTYEQYF.

V usage is TRBV2 and J usage is TRBJ1-2; 7 bases align to TRBD1. The V gene end was trimmed by 6 bases and the J gene end by 8 bases; junction bases not matched to a gene: 12. Germline assignment: CDR1 SNHLY and CDR2 FYNNEI. The CDR3 is 14 residues long. In DNA, the CDR3 is TGTGCCAGCAGAGACGACAGGGAGTTTGGAGGCTACACCTTC. The encoded protein is CASRDDREFGGYTF.

This chain joins TRBV20-1 and TRBJ1-2; D call uncertain. Germline assignment: CDR1 DFQATT and CDR2 SNEGSKA (reference sequence). This CDR3 spans 11 amino acids. V was shortened by 7 bases and J by 5 bases, with 11 bases between the two germline ends. The CDR3 sequence: CSVDTPYGYTF. CDR3 sequence (DNA): TGCAGTGTCGACACACCATATGGCTACACCTTC.

The genes are TRBV6-5 and TRBJ2-7; TRBD1 matches at 9 bases. Germline loops: CDR1 MNHEY, CDR2 SVGAGI. CDR3 size: 14 residues. Germline trimming cut 3 bases from V and 6 bases from J; bases unmatched to any gene: 6. In DNA form, the CDR3 reads TGTGCCAGCAGTTATAACAGGGGGCTACCCGAGCAGTACTTC. Amino acid sequence: CASSYNRGLPEQYF.

The V call is TRBV5-1, the J call TRBJ1-1, with D tentatively TRBD1 (5 bases). CDR3 length: 15 residues. The V gene's germline CDR1 is SGHRS and CDR2 YFSETQ. V was trimmed by 5 bases and J by 4 bases, leaving 18 bases between them. CDR3 coding DNA: TGCGCCAGCAGGGCCGAGGGGACTCCCGGCACTGAAGCTTTCTTT. Amino acid sequence: CASRAEGTPGTEAFF.

This clone was seen a few times. The DNA of the CDR3 is TGTGCCAGCAGTGTGGACAGGGTTAATGAGCAGTTCTTC. It translates to CASSVDRVNEQFF. The chain combines TRBV6-4 with TRBJ2-1; 8 bases map to TRBD1. Trimming removed 4 bases from V and 7 bases from J; junction bases left unmatched: 3. CDR3 length: 13 amino acids. CDR1 and CDR2 from the germline V gene are MRHNA and SNTAGT.

The rearrangement joins TRBV6-1 to TRBJ1-2, with a tentative D call TRBD1 (5 bases). V gave up 2 bases and J gave up 4 bases, with 11 bases separating them. CDR1 is MNHNS and CDR2 is SASEGT in the germline V gene. The CDR3 contains 14 residues. CDR3 sequence: CASSEIGGGYGYTF. DNA of the CDR3: TGTGCCAGCAGTGAAATCGGGGGTGGCTATGGCTACACCTTC.

The genes are TRBV28 and TRBJ1-4; TRBD1 agrees at 8 bases. J gave up 5 bases and V 6 bases, and 5 bases lay outside the gene matches. The germline V gene has CDR1 MDHEN and CDR2 SYDVKM. The CDR3 is 14 amino acids. CDR3 loop: CASRGGTGNEKLFF. The CDR3 nucleotides are TGTGCCAGCAGGGGCGGGACAGGCAATGAAAAACTGTTTTTT.

The chain combines TRBV11-2 with TRBJ1-6; D unclear. Trimming removed 1 base at V and 9 bases at J, with 4 bases between. Germline CDR1 is SGHAT and CDR2 is FQNNGV. The CDR3 is made up of 12 amino acids. For the CDR3, the DNA is TGTGCCAGCAGCTTAGGAGGTTCACCCCTCCACTTT. This gives the protein CASSLGGSPLHF.

The chain links TRBV10-3 to TRBJ2-7; 8 bases match TRBD2. With V trimmed by 10 bases and J by 6 bases, 8 bases remained unmatched. In germline, CDR1 is ENHRY, CDR2 SYGVKD. The CDR3 totals 12 residues. In DNA form, the CDR3 reads TGTGCCACGCGGGGGGCGCGGGCCGAGCAGTACTTC. This translates into CATRGARAEQYF.

The chain couples TRBV29-1 to TRBJ1-4; 9 bases line up with TRBD1. V dropped 7 bases and J dropped 5; count of bases not matched to a gene: 11. CDR1 is SQVTM, CDR2 ANQGSEA, per germline. The CDR3 is made up of 15 amino acids. Here the CDR3 DNA reads TGCAGCGCGCTTAAATCCGGGACAGGGAATGAAAAACTGTTTTTT. Translating gives CSALKSGTGNEKLFF.

This clone was observed a few times. The rearrangement uses TRBV5-1 and TRBJ2-2; TRBD1 matches at 8 bases. V shed 2 bases and J 5 bases; nucleotides not matched to a gene: 2. Germline V lookup: CDR1 SGHRS, CDR2 YFSETQ. The CDR3 runs to 14 residues. In nucleotides, the CDR3 is TGCGCCAGCAGCTTCCGGGACAGGACCGGGGAGCTGTTTTTT. It encodes CASSFRDRTGELFF.

This clone is a singleton in its sample. The J gene is TRBJ1-3, the V gene TRBV27, with D possibly TRBD1 on 5 matching bases. CDR1 is MNHEY and CDR2 is SMNVEV in the germline V gene (reference sequence). The CDR3 runs 14 residues. V was shortened by 4 bases and J by 3 bases, with 10 bases between the two germline ends. CDR3: CASSSRDFGNTIYF. CDR3 DNA: TGTGCCAGCAGTTCCAGGGACTTTGGAAACACCATATATTTT.

The V and J genes are TRBV7-2 and TRBJ1-5; no reliable D call. The CDR3 is 12 residues long. Deletions cut 4 bases from V and 7 bases from J, with 8 bases between. Per the germline V gene, CDR1 is SGHTA and CDR2 is FQGNSA. The CDR3 nucleotides are TGTGCCAGCAGCTGGCCCCCCCAGCCCCAGCATTTT. It yields the protein CASSWPPQPQHF.

This chain links TRBV7-2 with TRBJ2-7, with TRBD2 matching over 8 bases. Germline CDR1 is SGHTA and CDR2 is FQGNSA. The CDR3 totals 14 residues. The trim removed 4 bases at V and 6 bases at J, leaving 8 bases unmatched. The CDR3 region has the DNA TGTGCCAGCAGCTCCTTTAGCGGGATGGGCGAGCAGTACTTC. It specifies CASSSFSGMGEQYF.

On this clone: Other nucleotide sequences in the sample specify the same CDR3. The V and J genes are TRBV29-1 and TRBJ1-5, with 7 bases matching TRBD1. Trimming took 6 bases from V and 0 from J; bases not matched to a gene: 2. CDR3 length: 13 amino acids. Germline CDR1 and CDR2: SQVTM and ANQGSEA. CDR3 loop: CSVGQDSNQPQHF. The CDR3, as DNA: TGCAGCGTAGGACAGGATAGCAATCAGCCCCAGCATTTT. Complete variable domain (other parts from reference TRBV29-1 and TRBJ1-5): SAVISQKPSRDICQRGTSLTIQCQVDSQVTMMFWYRQQPGQSLTLIATANQGSEATYESGFVIDKFPISRPNLTFSTLTVSNMSPEDSSIYLCSVGQDSNQPQHFGDGTRLSIL.

This chain connects TRBV28 to TRBJ2-7; no firm D call. Germline V gene sequence: CDR1 MDHEN, CDR2 SYDVKM. Trimming shortened V by 5 bases and J by 3 bases, and 14 bases separated the two germline ends. The CDR3 contains 14 residues. The CDR3 sequence is CASSPVLTNYEQYF. Written as DNA, the CDR3 is TGTGCCAGCAGTCCCGTCCTAACGAACTACGAGCAGTACTTC.

V gene TRBV19 combines with J gene TRBJ2-4; TRBD1 agrees at 10 bases. The junction had 6 bases not matched to a gene; V was cut back by 8 bases and J by 8 bases. Germline V gives CDR1 LNHDA, CDR2 SQIVND (reference sequence). This CDR3 is 13 amino acids long. The CDR3 region is CASCRDRGDIQYF. Written as DNA, the CDR3 is TGTGCCAGTTGCCGGGACAGGGGTGACATTCAGTACTTC.

V is TRBV5-4 and J is TRBJ1-4, with unresolved D. CDR1 SGHNT and CDR2 YYREEE come from the germline V gene (reference sequence). Trimming stripped 1 base from V and 8 bases from J, with 12 bases between. The CDR3 covers 14 residues. CDR3 in DNA: TGTGCCAGCAGCTTGAAGAGGGAAGGGGAAAAACTGTTTTTT. Protein product: CASSLKREGEKLFF.

The chain uses TRBV5-4 and TRBJ2-5; TRBD1 matches 7 bases. V shed 4 bases and J 3 bases; nucleotides not matched to a gene: 9. The CDR3 runs 15 residues. Germline CDR1 and CDR2: SGHNT and YYREEE (reference sequence). CDR3 protein: CASSRSGTVEETQYF. The CDR3, as DNA: TGTGCCAGCAGCCGATCCGGGACAGTTGAAGAGACCCAGTACTTC.